The T cell receptor (beta chain) under discussion was sequenced for a study of regulatory T cells in long-lasting Graves disease. This clonotype was recorded a few times. One junction end disagrees with the germline gene, perhaps due to a read error. Investigators prepared the TCR beta libraries by applying iRepertoire HTBI primers and Arm-PCR of CDR3 regions. As processed by the authors: Analysis of the samples identified roughly 62 TRBV and 14 TRBJ segments. Via MiXCR, TCRdb re-called the multiplex PCR reads, giving one row per CDR3 protein. The V and J calls follow TCRdb's processing rather than the paper's. The sample lists some 500,000 distinct CDR3 sequences; about 16% were seen once. Time point in this sample: newly diagnosed GD, antithyroid drugs for less than 3 months. Construction of the TCR library relied on RNA isolated from PBMCs. Germline V CDR1 and CDR2: DFQATT, SNEGSKA (reference sequence). The CDR3 has 18 residues.

In addition, the sample was reused for a study of T cells in Graves' hyperthyroidism and ophthalmopathy.

V is TRBV20-1 and J is TRBJ2-5; the D gene is possibly TRBD2 (6 bases). This clonotype was sampled from a woman aged 40 to 65 with Graves disease. Here the sequenced sample was peripheral blood mononuclear cells (PBMCs), taken at new diagnosis, from a patient treated with antithyroid drugs. This CDR3 reads CSARDMGSGLSKAETQCF. CDR3 DNA sequence: TGCAGTGCTAGAGATATGGGGTCGGGACTCAGCAAGGCCGAGACCCAGTGCTTC.